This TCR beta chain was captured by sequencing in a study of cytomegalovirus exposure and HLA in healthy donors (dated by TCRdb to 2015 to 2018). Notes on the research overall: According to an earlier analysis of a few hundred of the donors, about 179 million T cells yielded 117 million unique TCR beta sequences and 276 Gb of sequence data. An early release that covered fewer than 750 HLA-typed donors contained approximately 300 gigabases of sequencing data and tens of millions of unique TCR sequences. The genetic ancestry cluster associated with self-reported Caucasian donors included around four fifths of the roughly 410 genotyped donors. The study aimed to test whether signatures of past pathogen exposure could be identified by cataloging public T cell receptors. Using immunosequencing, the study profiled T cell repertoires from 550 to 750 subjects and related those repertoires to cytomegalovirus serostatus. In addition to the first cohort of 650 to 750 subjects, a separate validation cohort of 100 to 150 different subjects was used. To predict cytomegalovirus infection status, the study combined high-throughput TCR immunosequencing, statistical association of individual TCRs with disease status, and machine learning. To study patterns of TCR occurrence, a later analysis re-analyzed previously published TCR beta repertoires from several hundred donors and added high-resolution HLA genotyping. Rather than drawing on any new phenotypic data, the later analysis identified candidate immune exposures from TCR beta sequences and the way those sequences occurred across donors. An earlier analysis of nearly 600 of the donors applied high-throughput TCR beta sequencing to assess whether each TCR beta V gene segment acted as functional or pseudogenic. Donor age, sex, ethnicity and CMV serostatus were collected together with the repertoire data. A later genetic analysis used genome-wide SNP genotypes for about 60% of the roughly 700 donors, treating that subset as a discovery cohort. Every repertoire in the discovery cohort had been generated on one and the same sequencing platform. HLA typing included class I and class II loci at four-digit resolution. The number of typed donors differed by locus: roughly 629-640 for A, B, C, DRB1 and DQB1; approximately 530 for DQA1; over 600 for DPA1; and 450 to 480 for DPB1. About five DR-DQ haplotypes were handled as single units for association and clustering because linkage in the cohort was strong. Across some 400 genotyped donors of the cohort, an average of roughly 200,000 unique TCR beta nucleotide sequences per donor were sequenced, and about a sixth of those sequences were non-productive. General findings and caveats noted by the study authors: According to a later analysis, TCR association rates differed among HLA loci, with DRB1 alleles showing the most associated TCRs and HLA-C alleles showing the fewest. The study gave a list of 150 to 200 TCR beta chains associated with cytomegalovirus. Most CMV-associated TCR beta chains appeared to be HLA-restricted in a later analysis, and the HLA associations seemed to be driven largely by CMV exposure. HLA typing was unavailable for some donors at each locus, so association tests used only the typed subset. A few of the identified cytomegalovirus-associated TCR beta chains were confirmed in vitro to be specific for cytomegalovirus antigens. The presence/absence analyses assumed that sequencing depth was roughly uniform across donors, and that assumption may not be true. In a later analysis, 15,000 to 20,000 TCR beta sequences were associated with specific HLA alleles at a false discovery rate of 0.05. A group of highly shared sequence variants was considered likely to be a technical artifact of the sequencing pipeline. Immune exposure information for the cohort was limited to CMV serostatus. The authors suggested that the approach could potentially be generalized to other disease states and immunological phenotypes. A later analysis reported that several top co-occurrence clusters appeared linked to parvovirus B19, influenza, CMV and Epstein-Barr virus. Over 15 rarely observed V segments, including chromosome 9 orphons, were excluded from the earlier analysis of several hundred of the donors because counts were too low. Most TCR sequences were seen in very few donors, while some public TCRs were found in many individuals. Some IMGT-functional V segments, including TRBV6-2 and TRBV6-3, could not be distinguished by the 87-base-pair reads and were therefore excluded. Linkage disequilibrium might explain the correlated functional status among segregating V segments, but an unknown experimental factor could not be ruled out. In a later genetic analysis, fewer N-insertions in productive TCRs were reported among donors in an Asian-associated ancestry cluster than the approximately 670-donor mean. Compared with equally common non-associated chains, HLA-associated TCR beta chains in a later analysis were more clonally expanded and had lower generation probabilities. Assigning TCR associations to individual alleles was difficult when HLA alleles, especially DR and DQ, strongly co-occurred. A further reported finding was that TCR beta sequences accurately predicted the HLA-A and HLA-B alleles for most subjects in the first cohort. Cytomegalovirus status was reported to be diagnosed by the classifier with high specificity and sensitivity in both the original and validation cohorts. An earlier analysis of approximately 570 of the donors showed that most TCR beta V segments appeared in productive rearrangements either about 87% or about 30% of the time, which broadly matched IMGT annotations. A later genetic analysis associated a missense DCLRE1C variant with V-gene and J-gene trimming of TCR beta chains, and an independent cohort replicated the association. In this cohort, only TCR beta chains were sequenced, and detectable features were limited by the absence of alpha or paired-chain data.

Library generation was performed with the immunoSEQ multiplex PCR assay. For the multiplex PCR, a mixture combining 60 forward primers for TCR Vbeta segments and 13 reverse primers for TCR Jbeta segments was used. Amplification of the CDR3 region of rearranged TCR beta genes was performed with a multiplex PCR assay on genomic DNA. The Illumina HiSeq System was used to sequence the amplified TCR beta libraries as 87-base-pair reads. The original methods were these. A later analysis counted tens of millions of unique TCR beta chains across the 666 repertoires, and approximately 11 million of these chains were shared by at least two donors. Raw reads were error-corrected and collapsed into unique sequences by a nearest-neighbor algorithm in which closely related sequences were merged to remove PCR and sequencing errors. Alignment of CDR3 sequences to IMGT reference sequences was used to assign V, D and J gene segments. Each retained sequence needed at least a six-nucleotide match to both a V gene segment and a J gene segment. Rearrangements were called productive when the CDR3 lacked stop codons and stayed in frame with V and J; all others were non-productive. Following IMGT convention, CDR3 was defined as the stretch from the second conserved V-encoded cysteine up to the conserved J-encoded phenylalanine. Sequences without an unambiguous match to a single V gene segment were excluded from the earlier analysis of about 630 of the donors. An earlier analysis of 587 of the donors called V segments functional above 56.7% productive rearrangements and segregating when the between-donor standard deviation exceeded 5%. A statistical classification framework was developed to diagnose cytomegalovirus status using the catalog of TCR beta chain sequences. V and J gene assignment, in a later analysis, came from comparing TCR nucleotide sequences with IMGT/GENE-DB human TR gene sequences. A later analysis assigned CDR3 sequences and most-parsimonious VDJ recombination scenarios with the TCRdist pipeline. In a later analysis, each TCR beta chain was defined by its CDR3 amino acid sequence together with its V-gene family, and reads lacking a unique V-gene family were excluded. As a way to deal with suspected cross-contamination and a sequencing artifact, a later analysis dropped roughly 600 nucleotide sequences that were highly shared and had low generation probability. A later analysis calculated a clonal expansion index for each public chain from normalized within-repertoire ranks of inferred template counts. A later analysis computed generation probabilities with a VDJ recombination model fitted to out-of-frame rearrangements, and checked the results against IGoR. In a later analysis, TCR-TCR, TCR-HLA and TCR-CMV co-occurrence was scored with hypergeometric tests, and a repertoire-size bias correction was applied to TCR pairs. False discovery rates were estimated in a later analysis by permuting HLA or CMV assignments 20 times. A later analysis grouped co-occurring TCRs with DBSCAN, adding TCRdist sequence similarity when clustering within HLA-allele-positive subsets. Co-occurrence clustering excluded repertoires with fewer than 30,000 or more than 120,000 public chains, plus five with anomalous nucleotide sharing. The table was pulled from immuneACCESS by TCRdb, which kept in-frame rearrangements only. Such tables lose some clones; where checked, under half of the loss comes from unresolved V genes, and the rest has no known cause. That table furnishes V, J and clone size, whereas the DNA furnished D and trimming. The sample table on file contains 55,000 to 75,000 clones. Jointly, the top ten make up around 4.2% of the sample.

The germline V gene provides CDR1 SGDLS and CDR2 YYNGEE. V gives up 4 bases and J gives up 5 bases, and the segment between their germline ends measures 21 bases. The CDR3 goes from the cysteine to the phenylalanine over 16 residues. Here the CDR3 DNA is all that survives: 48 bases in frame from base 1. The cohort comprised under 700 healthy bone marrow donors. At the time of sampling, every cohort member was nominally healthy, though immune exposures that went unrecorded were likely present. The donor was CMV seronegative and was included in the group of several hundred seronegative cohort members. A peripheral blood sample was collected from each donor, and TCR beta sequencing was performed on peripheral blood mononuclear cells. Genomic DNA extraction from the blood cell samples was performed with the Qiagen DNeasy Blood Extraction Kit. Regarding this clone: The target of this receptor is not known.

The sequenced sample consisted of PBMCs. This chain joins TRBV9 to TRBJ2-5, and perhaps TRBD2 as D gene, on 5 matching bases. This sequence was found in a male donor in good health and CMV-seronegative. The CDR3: CASSLSLGVYGETQYF. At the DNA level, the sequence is TGTGCCAGCAGCCTCTCCTTGGGAGTTTACGGGGAGACCCAGTACTTC. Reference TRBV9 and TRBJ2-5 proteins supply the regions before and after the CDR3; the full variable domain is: DSGVTQTPKHLITATGQRVTLRCSPRSGDLSVYWYQQSLDQGLQFLIQYYNGEERAKGNILERFSAQQFPDLHSELNLSSLELGDSALYFCASSLSLGVYGETQYFGPGTRLLVL.